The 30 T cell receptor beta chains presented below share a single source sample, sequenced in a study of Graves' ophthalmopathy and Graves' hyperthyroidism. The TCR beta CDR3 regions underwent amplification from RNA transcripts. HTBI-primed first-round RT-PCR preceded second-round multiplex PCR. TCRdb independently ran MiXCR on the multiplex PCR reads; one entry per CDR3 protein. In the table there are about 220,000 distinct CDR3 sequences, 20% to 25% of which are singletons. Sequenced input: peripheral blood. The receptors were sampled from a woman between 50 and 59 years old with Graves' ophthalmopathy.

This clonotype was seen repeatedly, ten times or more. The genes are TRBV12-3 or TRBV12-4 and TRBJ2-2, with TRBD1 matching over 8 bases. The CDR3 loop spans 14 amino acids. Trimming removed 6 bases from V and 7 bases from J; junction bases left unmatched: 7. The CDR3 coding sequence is TGTGCCAGCAGAGAGTTGACAGGGGTCGGGGAGCTGTTTTTT. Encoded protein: CASRELTGVGELFF.

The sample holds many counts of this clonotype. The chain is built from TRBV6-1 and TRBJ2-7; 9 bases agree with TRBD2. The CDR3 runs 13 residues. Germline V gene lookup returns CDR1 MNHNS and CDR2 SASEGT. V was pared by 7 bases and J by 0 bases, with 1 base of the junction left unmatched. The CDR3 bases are TGTGCCAGCAAGCGGGAGGCCTCCTACGAGCAGTACTTC. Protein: CASKREASYEQYF.

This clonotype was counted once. CDR3 sequence: CASSMTSGSVSEQYF. Written as DNA, the CDR3 is TGTGCCAGCAGCATGACTAGCGGGAGCGTAAGCGAGCAGTACTTC. The chain couples TRBV6-4 to TRBJ2-7, with 12 bases fitting TRBD2. CDR3 size: 15 residues. Germline CDR1 MRHNA, CDR2 SNTAGT. Trimming cost V 6 bases and J 6 bases; bases outside gene matches: 9.

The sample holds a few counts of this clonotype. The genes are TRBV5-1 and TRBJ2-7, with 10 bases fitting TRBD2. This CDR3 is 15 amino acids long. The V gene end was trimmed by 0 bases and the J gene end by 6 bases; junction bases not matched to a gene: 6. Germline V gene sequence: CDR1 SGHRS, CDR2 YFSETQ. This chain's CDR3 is CASSLGLAGAREQYF. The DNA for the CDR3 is TGCGCCAGCAGCTTGGGGCTAGCGGGAGCCCGCGAGCAGTACTTC.

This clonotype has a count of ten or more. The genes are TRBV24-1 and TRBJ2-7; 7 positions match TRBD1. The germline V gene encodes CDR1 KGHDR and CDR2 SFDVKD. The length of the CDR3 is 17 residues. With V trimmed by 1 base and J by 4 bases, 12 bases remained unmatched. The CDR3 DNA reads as TGTGCCACCAGTGATTTACAGGGGACCCTTCTCAAATACGAGCAGTACTTC. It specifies CATSDLQGTLLKYEQYF.

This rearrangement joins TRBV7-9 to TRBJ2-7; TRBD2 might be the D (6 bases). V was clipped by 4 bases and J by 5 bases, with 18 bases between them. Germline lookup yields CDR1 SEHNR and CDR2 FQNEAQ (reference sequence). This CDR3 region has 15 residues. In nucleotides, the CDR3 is TGTGCCAGCAGCTCCACCCGCGGGACTGGAAACGAGCAGTACTTC. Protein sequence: CASSSTRGTGNEQYF.

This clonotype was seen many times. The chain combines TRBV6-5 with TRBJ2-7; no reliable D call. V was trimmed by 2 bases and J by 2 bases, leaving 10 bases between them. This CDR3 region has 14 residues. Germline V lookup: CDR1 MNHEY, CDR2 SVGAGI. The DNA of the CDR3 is TGTGCCAGCAGTTACAACGTCGGCGCCTACGAGCAGTACTTC. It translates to CASSYNVGAYEQYF.

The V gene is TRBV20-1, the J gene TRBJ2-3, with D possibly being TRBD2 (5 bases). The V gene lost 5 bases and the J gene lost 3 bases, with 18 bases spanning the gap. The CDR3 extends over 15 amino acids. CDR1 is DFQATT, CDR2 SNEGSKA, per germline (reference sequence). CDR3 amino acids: CSAPADRGSTDTQYF. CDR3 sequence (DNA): TGCAGTGCTCCTGCCGACCGAGGGAGTACAGATACGCAGTATTTT.

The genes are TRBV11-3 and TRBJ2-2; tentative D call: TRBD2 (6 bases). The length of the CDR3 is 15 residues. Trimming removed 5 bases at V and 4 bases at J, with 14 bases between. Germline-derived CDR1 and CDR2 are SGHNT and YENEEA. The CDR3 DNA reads TGTGCCAGCAGCCAGGAGGGGTTCGGCACCGGGGAGCTGTTTTTT. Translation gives CASSQEGFGTGELFF.

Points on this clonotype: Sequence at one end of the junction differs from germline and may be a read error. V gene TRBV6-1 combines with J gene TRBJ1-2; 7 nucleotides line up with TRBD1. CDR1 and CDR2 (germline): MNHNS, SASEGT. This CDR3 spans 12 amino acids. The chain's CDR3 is CASSPFGQVLVF. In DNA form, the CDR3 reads TGTGCCAGCAGTCCCTTTGGACAGGTTCTCGTCTTC.

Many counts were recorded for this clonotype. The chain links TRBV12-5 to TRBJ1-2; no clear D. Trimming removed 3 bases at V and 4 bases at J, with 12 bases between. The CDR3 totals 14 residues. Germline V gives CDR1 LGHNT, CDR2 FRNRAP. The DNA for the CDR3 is TGTGCTAGTGGTTTAAGCCCGAGCCTCTATGGCTACACCTTC. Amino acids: CASGLSPSLYGYTF.

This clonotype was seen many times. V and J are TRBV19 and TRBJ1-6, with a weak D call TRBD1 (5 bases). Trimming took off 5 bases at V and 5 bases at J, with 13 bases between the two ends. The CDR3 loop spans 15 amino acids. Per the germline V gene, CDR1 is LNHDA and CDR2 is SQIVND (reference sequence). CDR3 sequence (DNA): TGTGCCAGTAGTTTGGGACTGGTCGATAATTCACCCCTCCACTTT. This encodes CASSLGLVDNSPLHF.

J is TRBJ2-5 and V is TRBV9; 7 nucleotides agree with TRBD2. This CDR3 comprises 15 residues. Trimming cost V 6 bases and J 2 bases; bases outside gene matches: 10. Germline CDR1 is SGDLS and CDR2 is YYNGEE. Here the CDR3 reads CASTGWTRQQETQYF. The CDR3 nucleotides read TGTGCCAGCACCGGATGGACTAGGCAACAAGAGACCCAGTACTTC.

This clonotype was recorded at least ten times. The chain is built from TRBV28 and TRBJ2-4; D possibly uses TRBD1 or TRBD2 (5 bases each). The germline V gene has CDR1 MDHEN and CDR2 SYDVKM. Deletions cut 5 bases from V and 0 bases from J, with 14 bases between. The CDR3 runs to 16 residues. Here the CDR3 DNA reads TGTGCCAGCAGTACGCCGGGACCCCTAGCCAAAAACATTCAGTACTTC. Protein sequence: CASSTPGPLAKNIQYF.

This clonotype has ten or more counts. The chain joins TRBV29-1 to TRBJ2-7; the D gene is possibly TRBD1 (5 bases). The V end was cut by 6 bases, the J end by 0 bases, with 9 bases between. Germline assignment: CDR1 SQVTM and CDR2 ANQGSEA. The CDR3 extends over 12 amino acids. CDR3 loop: CSVDIDSYEQYF. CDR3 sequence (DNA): TGCAGCGTGGACATCGACTCCTACGAGCAGTACTTC.

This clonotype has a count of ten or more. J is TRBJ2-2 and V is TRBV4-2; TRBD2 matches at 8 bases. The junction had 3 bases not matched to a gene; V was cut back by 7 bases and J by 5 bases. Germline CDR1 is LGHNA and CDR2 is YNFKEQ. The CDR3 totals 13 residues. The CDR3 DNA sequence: TGTGCCAGCATTGCTAGCGGGACCGGGGAGCTGTTTTTT. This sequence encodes CASIASGTGELFF.

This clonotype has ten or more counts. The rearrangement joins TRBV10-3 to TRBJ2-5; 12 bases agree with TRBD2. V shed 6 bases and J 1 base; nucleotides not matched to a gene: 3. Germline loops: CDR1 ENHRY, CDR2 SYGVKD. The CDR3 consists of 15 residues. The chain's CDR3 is CAIRETSGSQETQYF. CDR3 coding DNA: TGTGCCATCAGGGAGACTAGCGGGAGCCAAGAGACCCAGTACTTC.

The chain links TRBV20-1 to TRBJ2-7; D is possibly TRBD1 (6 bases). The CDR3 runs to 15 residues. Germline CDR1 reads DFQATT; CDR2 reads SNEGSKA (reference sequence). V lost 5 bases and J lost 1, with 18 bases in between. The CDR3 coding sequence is TGCAGTGCTCCAGGGGCGGCAGGGGTTTCCTACGAGCAGTACTTC. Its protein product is CSAPGAAGVSYEQYF.

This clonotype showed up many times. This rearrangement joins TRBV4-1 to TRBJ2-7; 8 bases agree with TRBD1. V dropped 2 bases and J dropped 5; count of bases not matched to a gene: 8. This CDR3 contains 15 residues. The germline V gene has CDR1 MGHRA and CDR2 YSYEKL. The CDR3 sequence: CASSQPGQGANEQYF. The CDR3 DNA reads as TGCGCCAGCAGCCAACCCGGGCAGGGGGCAAACGAGCAGTACTTC.

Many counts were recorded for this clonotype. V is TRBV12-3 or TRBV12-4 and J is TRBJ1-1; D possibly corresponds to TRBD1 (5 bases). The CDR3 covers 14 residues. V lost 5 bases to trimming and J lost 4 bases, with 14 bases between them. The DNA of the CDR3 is TGTGCCAGCAGTCCCGTGGGGGGAGCCACTGAAGCTTTCTTT. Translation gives CASSPVGGATEAFF.

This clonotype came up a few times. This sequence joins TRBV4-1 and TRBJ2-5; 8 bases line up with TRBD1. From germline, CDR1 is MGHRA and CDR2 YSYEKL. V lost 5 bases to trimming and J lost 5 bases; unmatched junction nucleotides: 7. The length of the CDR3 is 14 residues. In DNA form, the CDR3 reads TGCGCCAGCAGCGACAGACAGGGGTACGAGACCCAGTACTTC. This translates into CASSDRQGYETQYF.

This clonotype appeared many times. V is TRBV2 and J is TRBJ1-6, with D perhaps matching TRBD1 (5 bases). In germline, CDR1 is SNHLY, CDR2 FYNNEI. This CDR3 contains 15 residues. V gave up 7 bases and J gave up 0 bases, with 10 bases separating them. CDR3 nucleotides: TGTGCCAGCAAAAGACAGAGCTCCTATAATTCACCCCTCCACTTT. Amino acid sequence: CASKRQSSYNSPLHF.

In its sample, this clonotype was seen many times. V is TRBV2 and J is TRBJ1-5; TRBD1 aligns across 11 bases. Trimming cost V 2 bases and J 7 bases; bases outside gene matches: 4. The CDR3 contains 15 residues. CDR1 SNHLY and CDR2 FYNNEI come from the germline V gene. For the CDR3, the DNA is TGTGCCAGCAGTGAAAGGCGGACAGGGGGCCAGCCCCAGCATTTT. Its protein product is CASSERRTGGQPQHF. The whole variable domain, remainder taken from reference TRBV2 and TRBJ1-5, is EPEVTQTPSHQVTQMGQEVILRCVPISNHLYFYWYRQILGQKVEFLVSFYNNEISEKSEIFDDQFSVERPDGSNFTLKIRSTKLEDSAMYFCASSERRTGGQPQHFGDGTRLSIL.

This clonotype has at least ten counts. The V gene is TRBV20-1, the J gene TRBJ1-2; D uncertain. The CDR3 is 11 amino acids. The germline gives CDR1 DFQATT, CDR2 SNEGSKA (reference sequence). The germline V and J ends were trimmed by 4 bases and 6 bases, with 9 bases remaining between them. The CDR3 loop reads CSAIKPNGYTF. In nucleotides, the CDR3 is TGCAGTGCTATAAAACCAAATGGCTACACCTTC.

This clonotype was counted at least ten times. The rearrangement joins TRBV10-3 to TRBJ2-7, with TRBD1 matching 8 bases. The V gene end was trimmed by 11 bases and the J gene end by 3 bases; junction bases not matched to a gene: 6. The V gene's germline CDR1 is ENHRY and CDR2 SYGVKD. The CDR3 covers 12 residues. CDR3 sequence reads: CAVTGTGYEQYF. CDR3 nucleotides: TGTGCCGTCACCGGGACAGGCTACGAGCAGTACTTC.

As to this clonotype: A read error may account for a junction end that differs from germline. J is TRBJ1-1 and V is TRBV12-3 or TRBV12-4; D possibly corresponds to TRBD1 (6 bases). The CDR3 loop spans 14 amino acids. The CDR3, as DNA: TGTGCCAGCAGTATACGGGGGGCTAGCACTGAAGCTTACTTT. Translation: CASSIRGASTEAYF.

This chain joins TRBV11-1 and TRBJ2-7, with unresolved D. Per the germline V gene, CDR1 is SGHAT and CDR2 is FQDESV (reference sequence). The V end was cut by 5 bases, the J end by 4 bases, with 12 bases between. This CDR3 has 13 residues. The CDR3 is CASSLSNSYEQYF. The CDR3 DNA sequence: TGTGCCAGCAGCCTCTCGAACTCATACGAGCAGTACTTC.

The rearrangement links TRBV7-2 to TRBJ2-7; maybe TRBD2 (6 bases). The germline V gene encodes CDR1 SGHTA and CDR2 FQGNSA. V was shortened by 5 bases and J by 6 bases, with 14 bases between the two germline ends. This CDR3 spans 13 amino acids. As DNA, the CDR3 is TGTGCCAGCAGCATAACGACCGGGGGCGAGCAGTACTTC. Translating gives CASSITTGGEQYF.

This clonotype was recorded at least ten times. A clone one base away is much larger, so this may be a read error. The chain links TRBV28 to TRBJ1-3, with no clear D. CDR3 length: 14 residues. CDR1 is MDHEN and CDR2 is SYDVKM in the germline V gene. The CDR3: CVSSLRVPGNTIYF. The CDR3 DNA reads TGTGTCAGCAGTTTACGGGTCCCTGGAAACACCATATATTTT.

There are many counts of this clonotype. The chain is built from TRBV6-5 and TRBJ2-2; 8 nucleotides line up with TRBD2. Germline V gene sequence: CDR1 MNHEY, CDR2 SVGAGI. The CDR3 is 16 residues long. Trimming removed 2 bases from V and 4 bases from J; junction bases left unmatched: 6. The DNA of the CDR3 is TGTGCCAGCAGTTACGGGGCGGGAGGCAGCACCGGGGAGCTGTTTTTT. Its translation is CASSYGAGGSTGELFF.